One TCR beta chain is described in this entry. The germline CDR1 and CDR2 sequences are SGHTA and FQGNSA. The V gene lost 8 bases and the J gene lost 0 bases, with 10 bases spanning the gap. The CDR3 is 13 residues long. Every isolated RNA sample was fully reverse transcribed, so sequencing captured expressed TCRB transcripts. Assay used: immunoSEQ multiplex PCR; TCRdb lists only in-frame clones, some missing. The sample lists about 290,000 clones; about 8.5% were seen once. These data are taken from a study of beta chain features in type 1 diabetes. Post-sort purity exceeded 95% for all sorted populations.

The gene calls are TRBV7-2 and TRBJ2-5; D is unresolved. The material sequenced was central memory CD4+ T cells from blood. This TCR was sampled from a young woman in good health. CDR3 protein: CASARAYQETQYF. In DNA, the CDR3 is TGTGCCAGCGCCCGGGCGTACCAAGAGACCCAGTACTTC.